The table lists the clone carrying this T cell receptor beta chain with a count of one. The target antigen is unknown. This CDR3 fails to terminate in the conserved phenylalanine or tryptophan, so it likely reflects a read error. TCR alpha and beta CDR3 regions were amplified from RNA using iRepertoire nested multiplex PCR. Input was roughly 95-450 ng of tissue mRNA or PBMC total RNA. One entry per CDR3 protein, called by TCRdb with MiXCR from the multiplex PCR reads. The table shows fewer than 250,000 distinct CDR3 sequences, with around 30% occurring only once. This record belongs to a study of glioma-infiltrating T cells. Study findings and constraints: Very few CDR3 sequences were shared between tissue and blood. Non-neoplastic patients had below-expected tissue-blood divergence, while all gliomas exceeded expectation.

CDR3 size: 15 residues. The ends were cut back, 1 base at V and 2 bases at J, with 11 bases in the middle. CDR1 MGHRA and CDR2 YSYEKL come from the germline V gene. This TCR derives from a human donor with low-grade glioma or glioblastoma, undergoing nonglioma brain surgery, or in good health (not recorded which). Sequences were obtained from glioma tissue, nonneoplastic brain tissue, or PBMCs (not recorded which). This rearrangement joins TRBV4-1 to TRBJ1-2; D remains ambiguous. In DNA form, the CDR3 reads TGCGCCAGCAGCCAAGGCGAAGCTTTGAACTATGGCTACACCTCC. This encodes CASSQGEALNYGYTS.